These T cell receptor beta chains were read from a single sample in a study of cytomegalovirus exposure and HLA in healthy donors. The repertoire was sequenced with immunoSEQ multiplex PCR; TCRdb's copy has only in-frame clones and lacks some. The repertoire holds roughly 120,000 clones, with around 73% as singletons. The source material was PBMCs. The origin of the receptors is a woman aged 40 to 50 in good health and CMV-seropositive. The CDR3 runs from the conserved cysteine through the conserved F or W. Fields, in order: V gene, clone size, D gene, J gene, CDR3 protein, CDR3 DNA. D genes are given only for firm matches. Only part of the rows carry a size: once, few, many, or a class if the clone is expanded.

TRBV5-8,-,-,TRBJ1-5,CASSLGGQGLFQPQHF,TGTGCCAGCAGCTTGGGGGGGCAGGGGCTTTTTCAGCCCCAGCATTTT
TRBV7-3,-,-,TRBJ2-1,CASSSPGTRDNEQFF,TGTGCCAGCAGCTCCCCAGGGACAAGGGACAATGAGCAGTTCTTC
TRBV4-3,-,-,TRBJ1-4,CASSQDRAGDDEKLFF,TGCGCCAGCAGCCAAGATCGGGCAGGGGATGATGAAAAACTGTTTTTT
TRBV7-9,-,TRBD1,TRBJ1-5,CASTGQGGQPQHF,TGTGCCAGCACCGGACAGGGTGGTCAGCCCCAGCATTTT
TRBV2,-,TRBD1,TRBJ2-7,CASRDRAYEQYF,TGTGCCAGCAGGGACAGGGCCTACGAGCAGTACTTC
TRBV5-1,once,-,TRBJ1-5,CASSFDGDNQPQHF,TGCGCCAGCAGCTTTGACGGAGACAATCAGCCCCAGCATTTT
TRBV2,-,-,TRBJ1-1,CASSLIGEDTEAFF,TGTGCCAGCAGCCTGATCGGGGAGGACACTGAAGCTTTCTTT
TRBV7-6,few,-,TRBJ2-7,CASSLSASYEQYF,TGTGCCAGCAGCTTAAGCGCTTCCTACGAGCAGTACTTC
TRBV4-3,-,-,TRBJ1-4,CASSPTGRGGEKLFF,TGCGCCAGCAGCCCGACGGGACGGGGAGGGGAAAAACTGTTTTTT
TRBV7-8,few,TRBD2,TRBJ2-3,CASGSELAGFTDTQYF,TGTGCCAGTGGGAGCGAACTAGCGGGGTTCACAGATACGCAGTATTTT
TRBV13,-,-,TRBJ1-3,CASSPPGAGNTIYF,TGTGCCAGCAGCCCTCCGGGGGCTGGAAACACCATATATTTT
TRBV13,few,-,TRBJ2-2,CASSLGRYTGELFF,TGTGCCAGCAGCTTAGGTAGATACACCGGGGAGCTGTTTTTT
TRBV21-1,-,-,TRBJ1-2,CASGIPGQPKGYTF,TGTGCCAGCGGCATTCCGGGACAGCCAAAGGGCTACACCTTC
TRBV2,-,-,TRBJ1-1,CASIRSSENTEAFF,TGTGCCAGCATACGGTCCAGCGAGAACACTGAAGCTTTCTTT
TRBV6-5,-,-,TRBJ1-2,CASSYLQGYGYIF,TGTGCCAGCAGTTATCTCCAGGGCTATGGCTACATCTTC
TRBV28,-,TRBD2,TRBJ2-1,CASSGWGLAGDVTHSRVGFF,TGTGCCAGCAGTGGTTGGGGACTAGCGGGGGACGTAACCCACAGCAGAGTTGGGTTCTTC
TRBV28,-,-,TRBJ1-1,CASSLSAGLLGAFF,TGTGCCAGCAGTTTATCAGCGGGTCTACTGGGGGCTTTCTTT
TRBV5-1,-,TRBD1,TRBJ2-7,CASSARDSTYEQYF,TGCGCCAGCAGCGCCCGGGACAGTACCTACGAGCAGTACTTC
TRBV2,once,-,TRBJ1-5,CASSERTTYQPQHF,TGTGCCAGCAGTGAGAGGACAACCTATCAGCCCCAGCATTTT
TRBV6-6,-,-,TRBJ2-7,CASSPSYEQYF,TGTGCCAGCAGTCCATCCTACGAGCAGTACTTC
TRBV9,-,TRBD2,TRBJ2-3,CASSLTGTSGDTQYF,TGTGCCAGCAGCTTAACCGGGACTAGCGGAGATACGCAGTATTTT
TRBV13,few,-,TRBJ2-7,CASSLSTSHTDEQYF,TGTGCCAGCAGCTTATCTACGTCGCATACCGACGAGCAGTACTTC
TRBV7-2,-,-,TRBJ1-1,CASSLVRGNTEAFF,TGTGCCAGCAGCTTAGTGCGGGGGAACACTGAAGCTTTCTTT
TRBV19,-,-,TRBJ1-1,CASSSGVYTEAFF,TGTGCCAGTAGTTCCGGGGTTTACACTGAAGCTTTCTTT
TRBV11-1,-,TRBD1,TRBJ1-6,CASSPRQGNSPLHF,TGTGCCAGCAGCCCCCGACAGGGAAATTCACCCCTCCACTTT
TRBV19,-,-,TRBJ2-2,CASRKEPTGELFF,TGTGCCAGTAGGAAGGAGCCTACCGGGGAGCTGTTTTTT
TRBV19,-,-,TRBJ1-5,CASTGPGLGADQPQHF,TGTGCCAGCACAGGGCCGGGGCTGGGGGCCGATCAGCCCCAGCATTTT
TRBV23-1,-,-,TRBJ1-1,CASSQLTGHSNTEAFF,TGCGCCAGCAGTCAATTGACGGGACACTCGAACACTGAAGCTTTCTTT
TRBV4-1,-,-,TRBJ2-7,CASSQGLLTGDLEQYF,TGCGCCAGCAGCCAAGGATTGTTAACAGGAGATTTGGAGCAGTACTTC
TRBV4-3,once,TRBD1,TRBJ2-2,CASSQLTRDRGNTGELFF,TGCGCCAGCAGCCAGCTTACCCGGGACAGGGGGAACACCGGGGAGCTGTTTTTT
TRBV9,-,-,TRBJ1-2,CASSVADTNYGYTF,TGTGCCAGCAGCGTTGCCGACACCAACTATGGCTACACCTTC
TRBV5-8,-,-,TRBJ1-4,CASSPESSTNEKLFF,TGTGCCAGCAGCCCGGAGAGCTCAACTAATGAAAAACTGTTTTTT
TRBV6-5,-,TRBD2,TRBJ2-7,CASSWGTSGSYEQYF,TGTGCCAGCAGTTGGGGGACTAGCGGGTCCTACGAGCAGTACTTC
TRBV5-1,-,-,TRBJ1-1,CASSFGSPGTEAFF,TGCGCCAGCAGCTTTGGGAGCCCGGGGACTGAAGCTTTCTTT
TRBV19,-,-,TRBJ2-1,CASSFVGLAIEQFF,TGTGCCAGTAGCTTCGTGGGGCTCGCGATTGAGCAGTTCTTC
TRBV6-1,-,TRBD1,TRBJ2-7,CASSGQGAGYEQYF,TGTGCCAGCAGTGGACAGGGGGCTGGGTACGAGCAGTACTTC